This entry lists 27 T cell receptor beta chains sequenced from one sample in a study of blood T cell repertoires in COVID-19. This table comes from immunoSEQ multiplex PCR, and its TCRdb copy is limited to in-frame clones, with some not included. The data show roughly 120,000 clones, approximately 81% seen once. The specimen was peripheral blood. These receptors were obtained from a man between 35 and 55 years old with acute or convalescent COVID-19.

The sample holds one count of this clone. This chain joins TRBV28 and TRBJ1-3; possibly TRBD1 for D (5 bases). Trimming took 7 bases from V and 2 from J, leaving 18 bases between them. CDR3 length: 16 residues. Germline values: CDR1 MDHEN, CDR2 SYDVKM. In nucleotides, the CDR3 is TGTGCCAGCACCCCCGGAGCGTGGGGGGCTGGAAACACCATATATTTT. Its protein product is CASTPGAWGAGNTIYF. The full variable domain, rest sourced from reference TRBV28 and TRBJ1-3, is DVKVTQSSRYLVKRTGEKVFLECVQDMDHENMFWYRQDPGLGLRLIYFSYDVKMKEKGDIPEGYSVSREKKERFSLILESASTNQTSMYLCASTPGAWGAGNTIYFGEGSWLTVV.

This sequence joins TRBV29-1 and TRBJ1-1; a weak D match, TRBD1 (6 bases). CDR3 size: 14 residues. V gave up 7 bases and J gave up 3 bases, with 18 bases separating them. The V gene's germline CDR1 is SQVTM and CDR2 ANQGSEA. CDR3 DNA: TGCAGCGCAAACAGGGAAGTAACGGACACTGAAGCTTTCTTT. Protein product: CSANREVTDTEAFF.

The V call is TRBV18, the J call TRBJ2-1; 14 bases agree with TRBD2. V lost 3 bases, J lost 5 bases, and 0 bases stayed unmatched. CDR3 length: 15 amino acids. Germline V gene lookup returns CDR1 KGHSH and CDR2 LQKENI. The CDR3 nucleotides are TGTGCCAGCTCACCGGGACTAGCGGGAGACAATGAGCAGTTCTTC. As protein: CASSPGLAGDNEQFF. Full variable domain (outside the CDR3, taken from reference TRBV18 and TRBJ2-1): NAGVMQNPRHLVRRRGQEARLRCSPMKGHSHVYWYRQLPEEGLKFMVYLQKENIIDESGMPKERFSAEFPKEGPSILRIQQVVRGDSAAYFCASSPGLAGDNEQFFGPGTRLTVL.

This chain links TRBV7-9 with TRBJ2-5; 7 bases are shared with TRBD1. V shed 5 bases, J shed 0 bases, and the junction held 3 bases outside the gene matches. From germline, CDR1 is SEHNR and CDR2 FQNEAQ (reference sequence). The CDR3 is 14 residues long. The CDR3 region is CASSPGQYQETQYF. DNA of the CDR3: TGTGCCAGCAGCCCGGGACAGTACCAAGAGACCCAGTACTTC.

This clone was seen a few times. The chain has TRBV19 and TRBJ1-1, with D unclear. The CDR3 consists of 11 residues. V lost 3 bases and J lost 8, with 7 bases in between. In germline, CDR1 is LNHDA, CDR2 SQIVND (reference sequence). CDR3 bases: TGTGCCAGTAGTATGTTCTTCGAAGCTTTCTTT. Translating it yields CASSMFFEAFF.

This chain uses TRBV28 with TRBJ2-7; 10 nucleotides line up with TRBD2. This CDR3 contains 15 residues. Trimming cost V 1 base and J 5 bases; bases outside gene matches: 5. The germline V gene has CDR1 MDHEN and CDR2 SYDVKM. DNA for the CDR3: TGTGCCAGCAGTTTATTAGCGGGGGGCGACGACGAGCAGTACTTC. It yields the protein CASSLLAGGDDEQYF.

The chain carries TRBV6-2 or TRBV6-3 and TRBJ2-4, with D tentatively TRBD1 (7 bases). The V gene lost 5 bases and the J gene lost 4 bases, with 18 bases spanning the gap. The CDR3 covers 16 residues. Per germline, CDR1 MNHEY and CDR2 SVGEGT. In nucleotides, the CDR3 is TGTGCCAGCAGTGCCTCAGGGGGAGGAAGTAAAAACATTCAGTACTTC. It codes for CASSASGGGSKNIQYF.

The chain couples TRBV19 to TRBJ1-5, with D maybe TRBD1 (5 bases). The CDR3 spans 12 residues. Trimming shortened V by 4 bases and J by 5 bases, and 6 bases separated the two germline ends. The V gene's germline CDR1 is LNHDA and CDR2 SQIVND (reference sequence). CDR3 residues: CASSKQDQPQHF. CDR3 nucleotides: TGTGCCAGTAGTAAACAGGATCAGCCCCAGCATTTT.

This clone has just one count. The chain recombines TRBV7-6 with TRBJ2-1, with 11 bases lining up with TRBD2. Germline CDR1 SGHVS, CDR2 FNYEAQ. With V trimmed by 1 base and J by 2 bases, 7 bases remained unmatched. The CDR3 extends over 18 amino acids. The CDR3 DNA reads TGTGCCAGCAGCTTAGTGTCTTTTAGCGGGGGGGCCTACAATGAGCAGTTCTTC. This translates into CASSLVSFSGGAYNEQFF.

The CDR3 nucleotides read TGTGCCAGCAGCGTAGGGCTAGCGGGGGGGCTGGTGCGGGAGACCCAGTACTTC. Protein product: CASSVGLAGGLVRETQYF. The chain links TRBV9 to TRBJ2-5; 12 nucleotides match TRBD2. The germline V gene encodes CDR1 SGDLS and CDR2 YYNGEE. The CDR3 runs 18 residues. V lost 0 bases, J lost 5 bases, and 11 bases stayed unmatched.

CDR3 DNA: TGCGCCAGCAGCTTGGGACAGGGGGCAGGTGGCTACACCTTC. It is translated as CASSLGQGAGGYTF. The genes are TRBV5-1 and TRBJ1-2; 10 nucleotides align to TRBD1. There are 14 residues in the CDR3. Unmatched junction bases numbered 3, after V lost 0 bases and J lost 7 bases. Germline CDR1 SGHRS, CDR2 YFSETQ. The full variable domain, with the rest looked up from reference TRBV5-1 and TRBJ1-2, is KAGVTQTPRYLIKTRGQQVTLSCSPISGHRSVSWYQQTPGQGLQFLFEYFSETQRNKGNFPGRFSGRQFSNSRSEMNVSTLELGDSALYLCASSLGQGAGGYTFGSGTRLTVV.

The CDR3 nucleotides are TGTGCCAGCTCACCCCCGGGACAGGGAGGCCATGGCTACACCTTC. Translation gives CASSPPGQGGHGYTF. The chain employs TRBV18 and TRBJ1-2; TRBD1 aligns across 9 bases. Germline V gene sequence: CDR1 KGHSH, CDR2 LQKENI. The length of the CDR3 is 15 residues. Germline trimming cut 3 bases from V and 6 bases from J; bases unmatched to any gene: 8.

The chain links TRBV29-1 to TRBJ2-1, with 7 bases that match TRBD2. V lost 6 bases, J lost 2 bases, and 7 bases stayed unmatched. The CDR3 spans 14 residues. CDR1 SQVTM and CDR2 ANQGSEA come from the germline V gene. The DNA of the CDR3 is TGCAGCGTGCAGACCGGGACTACCTACAATGAGCAGTTCTTC. Translated, it gives CSVQTGTTYNEQFF.

The chain uses TRBV5-4 and TRBJ2-3; TRBD2 agrees at 13 bases. With 4 bases clipped from V and 0 bases from J, the junction kept 8 bases outside the gene matches. Germline loops: CDR1 SGHNT, CDR2 YYREEE (reference sequence). This CDR3 contains 18 residues. The CDR3 coding sequence is TGTGCCAGCAGCATCGGACTAGCGGGGGTCGCTAGCACAGATACGCAGTATTTT. Protein: CASSIGLAGVASTDTQYF.

The chain is built from TRBV4-3 and TRBJ2-7; TRBD1 aligns across 8 bases. From germline, CDR1 is LGHNA and CDR2 YSLEER. CDR3 length equals 15 residues. V gave up 4 bases and J gave up 3 bases; unmatched junction bases: 8. The CDR3 sequence is CASSRATGEFYEQYF. In DNA form, the CDR3 reads TGCGCCAGCAGCCGAGCGACAGGGGAATTCTACGAGCAGTACTTC.

Only one count was recorded for this clone. The rearrangement links TRBV4-2 to TRBJ2-2; 9 nucleotides match TRBD2. V lost 0 bases and J lost 2; bases outside the gene matches: 7. CDR1 and CDR2 from the germline V gene are LGHNA and YNFKEQ. The CDR3 loop spans 18 amino acids. In nucleotides, the CDR3 is TGTGCCAGCAGCCAAGATCTTAGCGGGGGTCGAAACACCGGGGAGCTGTTTTTT. The encoded protein is CASSQDLSGGRNTGELFF.

In DNA, the CDR3 is TGTGCCAGCACTTACAATGAGCAGTTCTTC. Translated, it gives CASTYNEQFF. The rearrangement uses TRBV2 and TRBJ2-1; D gene ambiguous. V lost 7 bases, J lost 4 bases, and 2 bases lay in between. The CDR3 is 10 amino acids. Germline loops: CDR1 SNHLY, CDR2 FYNNEI.

This chain uses TRBV6-5 with TRBJ2-7; 12 bases fit TRBD1. V gave up 6 bases and J gave up 4 bases; unmatched junction bases: 7. From germline, CDR1 is MNHEY and CDR2 SVGAGI. The CDR3 sequence is 15 residues long. The CDR3 DNA is TGTGCCAGCAGAGCCGGGACAGGGGGCGAGTACGAGCAGTACTTC. It is translated as CASRAGTGGEYEQYF.

In DNA, the CDR3 is TGCGCCAGCAGCCACCATCTGGGAGGTACGGGACAGGGCGCAAAACTGTTTTTT. The encoded protein is CASSHHLGGTGQGAKLFF. The chain has TRBV4-1 and TRBJ1-4; 9 nucleotides match TRBD1. Germline V lookup: CDR1 MGHRA, CDR2 YSYEKL. The V gene end was trimmed by 3 bases and the J gene end by 10 bases; junction bases not matched to a gene: 18. There are 18 residues in the CDR3.

V and J are TRBV25-1 and TRBJ1-1, with D hard to call. This CDR3 is built from 13 residues. V lost 0 bases to trimming and J lost 1 base, with 3 bases between them. The germline gives CDR1 MGHDK, CDR2 SYGVNS. CDR3 in amino acids: CASSEYRNTEAFF. In nucleotides, the CDR3 is TGTGCCAGCAGTGAATACAGGAACACTGAAGCTTTCTTT.

The genes are TRBV28 and TRBJ2-7, with D maybe TRBD2 (5 bases). The CDR3 runs to 13 residues. The V gene's germline CDR1 is MDHEN and CDR2 SYDVKM. V was clipped by 3 bases and J by 2 bases, with 8 bases between them. The CDR3 DNA sequence: TGTGCCAGCAGTTTCGAGGGCCCCTACGAGCAGTACTTC. This sequence encodes CASSFEGPYEQYF.

With respect to this clone: The junction departs from the called germline gene at one end, perhaps through a read error. The chain is built from TRBV4-1 and TRBJ2-2; tentatively, D is TRBD2 (5 bases). CDR1 is MGHRA and CDR2 is YSYEKL in the germline V gene. CDR3 size: 13 residues. This chain's CDR3 is CASSRIFTGELFF. The CDR3 region has the DNA TGCGCCAGCAGCCGGATATTTACCGGGGAGTTGTTTTTT.

The CDR3 is CASSLEGQGDGYTF. CDR3 coding DNA: TGCGCCAGCAGCTTGGAGGGTCAGGGGGACGGCTACACCTTC. This chain connects TRBV5-1 to TRBJ1-2, with TRBD1 matching over 7 bases. The V gene end was trimmed by 0 bases and the J gene end by 8 bases; junction bases not matched to a gene: 7. The CDR3 runs 14 residues. Per the germline V gene, CDR1 is SGHRS and CDR2 is YFSETQ.

The chain employs TRBV4-1 and TRBJ1-3; possibly TRBD1 for D (5 bases). The CDR3 length is 16 residues. Germline CDR1 is MGHRA and CDR2 is YSYEKL. V lost 1 base to trimming and J lost 2 bases, with 12 bases between them. The CDR3 here is CASSQGLGGAGNTIYF. The CDR3 DNA is TGCGCCAGCAGCCAAGGGTTGGGAGGGGCTGGAAACACCATATATTTT.

This chain uses TRBV3-1 (or the pseudogene TRBV3-2) with TRBJ2-5, with D possibly TRBD2 on 7 matching bases. The V end lost 8 bases, the J end lost 5 bases, and 15 bases lay between the germline ends. From germline, CDR1 is LGHDT and CDR2 YNNKEL (reference sequence). The CDR3 is made up of 13 amino acids. The CDR3 reads CASDGGPGETQYF. The CDR3 DNA follows: TGTGCCAGCGACGGGGGGCCCGGGGAGACCCAGTACTTC.

This clone was observed once. The chain has TRBV29-1 and TRBJ2-5, with D maybe TRBD1 (6 bases). The germline gives CDR1 SQVTM, CDR2 ANQGSEA. The CDR3 covers 13 residues. Trimming took off 3 bases at V and 0 bases at J, with 8 bases between the two ends. This CDR3 reads CSVDTGYQETQYF. The CDR3 bases are TGCAGCGTTGACACAGGGTACCAAGAGACCCAGTACTTC.

The rearrangement joins TRBV10-2 to TRBJ2-7; TRBD2 is a possible D gene (6 bases). This CDR3 has 15 amino acids. V was clipped by 3 bases and J by 5 bases, with 17 bases between them. Germline-derived CDR1 and CDR2 are WSHSY and SAAADI. CDR3 amino acids: CASSDAGTPSDEQYF. The CDR3 region has the DNA TGCGCCAGCAGTGATGCCGGGACTCCCAGCGACGAGCAGTACTTC.